A selection of T cell receptor beta chains follows, all from one sample in a study of blood T cell repertoires in COVID-19. Assay: immunoSEQ multiplex PCR; the TCRdb copy retains only in-frame clones and omits some. The sample shows approximately 170,000 clones, 65% to 85% of them seen only once. The sample comprised peripheral blood. The receptors here all came from a man between 60 and 75 years old with active or convalescent COVID-19. The CDR3 runs from the conserved cysteine through the conserved F or W. A D gene is named only where the DNA matches it firmly. Some rows mark clone size as missing; the rest say once, few, many or name a class of expanded clone.

d_call	clone_size	v_call	j_call	cdr3_nt	cdr3_aa
NA	NA	TRBV18	TRBJ1-1	TGTGCCAGCTCCCCAAACTTGAACACTGAAGCTTTCTTT	CASSPNLNTEAFF
TRBD1	few	TRBV6-6	TRBJ2-7	TGTGCCAGCAGTTATAGGCAGGGGGCTACCTACGAGCAGTACTTC	CASSYRQGATYEQYF
TRBD1	NA	TRBV12-3/TRBV12-4	TRBJ2-5	TGTGCCAGCGCAGACAGGGGGCAAGAGACCCAGTACTTC	CASADRGQETQYF
TRBD1	NA	TRBV5-1	TRBJ1-2	TGCGCCAGCAGCTCGGGGACAGGGGGTAACTATGGCTACACCTTC	CASSSGTGGNYGYTF
TRBD2	NA	TRBV24-1	TRBJ2-1	TGTGCCACCAGTGCTAGCGGTTGGAATGAGCAGTTCTTC	CATSASGWNEQFF
NA	NA	TRBV5-6	TRBJ2-5	TGTGCCAGCAGCTTGGGATTTCTCCTACAAGAGACCCAGTACTTC	CASSLGFLLQETQYF
TRBD1	NA	TRBV7-8	TRBJ1-5	TGTGCCAGCAGCCCTGGGACAGGGAGGAACAATCAGCCCCAGCATTTT	CASSPGTGRNNQPQHF
NA	NA	TRBV5-4	TRBJ2-7	TGTGCCAGCAGCACGGACAGAAACGAGCAGTACTTC	CASSTDRNEQYF
TRBD1	NA	TRBV7-9	TRBJ1-4	TGTGCCAGCAGCCCGGGACAGGCCGCAGAAAAACTGTTTTTT	CASSPGQAAEKLFF
TRBD2	NA	TRBV10-3	TRBJ2-5	TGTGCCATCACCCCGGGGGGGGGCCAAGAGACCCAGTACTTC	CAITPGGGQETQYF
NA	NA	TRBV10-1	TRBJ1-1	TGCGCCAGCAGCCCGACGCGGGGGAACACTGAAGCTTTCTTT	CASSPTRGNTEAFF
TRBD1	NA	TRBV7-8	TRBJ2-7	TGTGCCAGCAGCCCGATACAGGGGGACCGCTACGAGCAGTACTTC	CASSPIQGDRYEQYF
NA	NA	TRBV19	TRBJ1-2	TGTGCCAGTAGTACGGACAGTTATGGCTACACCTTC	CASSTDSYGYTF
TRBD1	NA	TRBV12-5	TRBJ2-3	TGTGCTAGTGGAATGGACAGGGGGCGTGCAGATACGCAGTATTTT	CASGMDRGRADTQYF
NA	NA	TRBV5-1	TRBJ1-4	TGCGCCAGCAGCGGGGCGGAGGGCCGGGCTAATGAAAAACTGTTTTTT	CASSGAEGRANEKLFF
TRBD1	once	TRBV28	TRBJ1-4	TGTGCCAGCAGCCCAGGGGGTCAGGCGGAAAAACTGTTTTTT	CASSPGGQAEKLFF
NA	few	TRBV19	TRBJ1-6	TGTGCCAGTAGTCTGACCCGCGGACAGTGGGGTTCACCCCTCCACTTT	CASSLTRGQWGSPLHF
NA	few	TRBV5-1	TRBJ1-1	TGCGCCAGCAGCACCGGTTCAGGGAGGGGAGGAGAAGCTTTCTTT	CASSTGSGRGGEAFF
TRBD1	once	TRBV6-5	TRBJ1-1	TGTGCCAGCATCCTAGACAGGGGAAAGTCTGAAGCTTTCTTT	CASILDRGKSEAFF
TRBD2	NA	TRBV6-1	TRBJ2-1	TGTGCCAGCAGTGTGTTAGCGGGGGTTTCCTACAATGAGCAGTTCTTC	CASSVLAGVSYNEQFF